The clone carrying this T cell receptor (beta chain) was counted only a few times. Primed by a sample-barcoded 5' primer and a J-beta primer mix, a second PCR proceeded for about 7 to 12 cycles. TCRdb re-called the 5' RACE reads through MiXCR, storing one row per CDR3 protein. The sample yields 380,000 or so distinct CDR3 sequences, roughly half seen once. The CDR3 is 15 amino acids. Per the germline V gene, CDR1 is DFQATT and CDR2 is SNEGSKA (reference sequence). V shed 5 bases, J shed 4 bases, and the junction held 12 bases outside the gene matches. The entry originates in a study of blood T cells in healthy people across ages.

Sequencing was carried out using blood. The receptor was isolated from a man in his fifties or sixties in good health. J is TRBJ2-7 and V is TRBV20-1; the match to TRBD2 covers 9 bases. The CDR3 coding sequence is TGCAGTGCTCGAAGACTAGCGGCCAACTCTTACGAGCAGTACTTC. Translation gives CSARRLAANSYEQYF.